This T cell receptor (beta chain) was identified during a study of monozygotic twins with inflammatory bowel disease. Following a re-call of the 5' RACE reads, TCRdb has one entry per CDR3 protein and lacks DNA. This sample carries about 380,000 distinct CDR3 sequences, with 2.5% to 3% going to the ten biggest clones. The CDR3 is 16 residues long. Germline V gene lookup returns CDR1 DFQATT and CDR2 SNEGSKA (reference sequence). The receptor's source is a human donor with ulcerative colitis or Crohn's disease, or a healthy co-twin of an affected twin (not recorded which). Sequenced sample: blood. The rearrangement uses TRBV20-1 and TRBJ2-7; there is no DNA to check the TCRdb D call of TRBD2. The CDR3 spells CSATLLAGVTSYEQYF.